A selection of T cell receptor beta chains follows, all from one sample in a study of blood T cell repertoires in COVID-19. Generated by immunoSEQ multiplex PCR, the TCRdb table keeps only in-frame clones and is missing some. The sample gives approximately 100,000 clones, 70% to 85% of which show up once; roughly 10% is in the top ten. The source material was peripheral blood. These receptor sequences come from a man in his 70s with acute or convalescent COVID-19. CDR3s include the opening cysteine and the closing phenylalanine or tryptophan. The D gene is left open where the match is weak. Rows may omit the clone size; those that give it use once, few, many or a size class.

abundance,j_gene,v_gene,d_gene,CDR3nt,CDR3aa
-,TRBJ2-3,TRBV29-1,TRBD2,TGCAGCGTCGCAATAGCGGGGGGCACAGATACGCAGTATTTT,CSVAIAGGTDTQYF
-,TRBJ2-1,TRBV6-1,-,TGTGCCAGCAGTGCCCCCGTTACGGGTGGTCTTTACAATGAGCAGTTCTTC,CASSAPVTGGLYNEQFF
-,TRBJ2-7,TRBV5-1,TRBD2,TGCGCCAGCAGCTTGTCCCTCCACCAGCGGGATCGGAGGCAGTACTTC,CASSLSLHQRDRRQYF
-,TRBJ2-6,TRBV2,TRBD1,TGTGCCAGCACCCGAGGACAGGGCGGGAACAACGTCCTGACTTTC,CASTRGQGGNNVLTF
-,TRBJ1-2,TRBV29-1,TRBD1,TGCAGCGTTGACTCACAGGGGTACAACTATGGCTACACCTTC,CSVDSQGYNYGYTF
-,TRBJ2-4,TRBV11-2,TRBD1,TGTGCCAGCGCACCGGGACAGGGGTACATTCAGTACTTC,CASAPGQGYIQYF
-,TRBJ2-1,TRBV11-3,TRBD2,TGTGCCAGCAGCTCAGGGACTACTCGAGGAAATGAGCAGTTCTTC,CASSSGTTRGNEQFF
-,TRBJ2-1,TRBV24-1,TRBD2,TGTGCCACCAGTGATTTGGGAGCTAGCGGGGGTCTCTACAATGAGCAGTTCTTC,CATSDLGASGGLYNEQFF
-,TRBJ2-1,TRBV6-1,TRBD2,TGTGCCAGCAGTGATTTATGGGCTAGCGGGCACAATGAGCAGTTCTTC,CASSDLWASGHNEQFF
-,TRBJ2-3,TRBV9,-,TGTGCCAGCAGCGTAGACAGTCGCACCACAGATACGCAGTATTTT,CASSVDSRTTDTQYF
once,TRBJ2-1,TRBV5-5,-,TGTGCCAGCAGCTTGGGCCCAGGGAACTACAATGAGCAGTTCTTC,CASSLGPGNYNEQFF
-,TRBJ1-5,TRBV7-9,TRBD1,TGTGCCAGCAGCACTACTACAGGGGGCGAAGATCAGCCCCAGCATTTT,CASSTTTGGEDQPQHF
-,TRBJ1-1,TRBV6-1,-,TGTGCCAGCAGTGAAGAAGGGGTGCTCGTGAACACTGAAGCTTTCTTT,CASSEEGVLVNTEAFF
-,TRBJ1-2,TRBV19,-,TGTGCCAGTACCCATCAACAGGGTCCCTATGGCTACACCTTC,CASTHQQGPYGYTF
-,TRBJ1-2,TRBV19,-,TGTGCCAGTAACCCGCAGGGTAACTATGGCTACACCTTC,CASNPQGNYGYTF
-,TRBJ1-1,TRBV15,-,TGTGCCACCAGCAGGGGTAGAAACAGGGAGAACACTGAAGCTTTCTTT,CATSRGRNRENTEAFF
-,TRBJ1-2,TRBV29-1,TRBD1,TGCAGCGTCTGGACAGGGAACTATGGCTACACCTTC,CSVWTGNYGYTF
-,TRBJ2-1,TRBV11-2,-,TGTGCCAGCAGCTTAAGCGGCCGCGTGGGTAACAATGAGCAGTTCTTC,CASSLSGRVGNNEQFF
-,TRBJ2-1,TRBV10-1,TRBD2,TGCGCCAGCTATTGGCGGGGGGGCATTGAGCAGTTCTTC,CASYWRGGIEQFF
-,TRBJ1-2,TRBV5-1,TRBD1,TGCGCCAGCAGCTTGTTGGGACAGAACTATGGCTACACCTTC,CASSLLGQNYGYTF
-,TRBJ1-3,TRBV5-6,-,TGTGCCAGCAGCCGGGGGGGATTACACTCTGGAAACACCATATATTTT,CASSRGGLHSGNTIYF
-,TRBJ2-5,TRBV7-8,-,TGTGCCAGCAGCCGCGTAAGCAGGGGTTCGGTGGAGACCCAGTACTTC,CASSRVSRGSVETQYF
-,TRBJ2-1,TRBV5-4,TRBD1,TGTGCCAGCAGCCTCAGTTTCGGACAGGGGACCGATGAGCAGTTCTTC,CASSLSFGQGTDEQFF
once,TRBJ1-4,TRBV7-9,TRBD1,TGTGCCAGCAGCTTAGGCGGACAGGGCACTAATGAAAAACTGTTTTTT,CASSLGGQGTNEKLFF
-,TRBJ2-2,TRBV9,-,TGTGCCAGCAGCCCTTCAGAACCGAACACCGGGGAGCTGTTTTTT,CASSPSEPNTGELFF
-,TRBJ2-5,TRBV7-2,TRBD2,TGTGCCAGCAGCTTAGTATCAAGCGGGACTCGAGAGACCCAGTACTTC,CASSLVSSGTRETQYF
-,TRBJ2-7,TRBV10-1,TRBD1,TGCGCCAGCAGGACAGGGGCCAACTCCTACGAGCAGTACTTC,CASRTGANSYEQYF
once,TRBJ1-2,TRBV6-5,-,TGTGCCAGCAGGAGCGGCTTTTCGCTGGAGGGCTACACCTTC,CASRSGFSLEGYTF
-,TRBJ1-4,TRBV5-1,TRBD1,TGCGCCAGCAGCGTTCGGACAGGAAGCGAAAAACTGTTTTTT,CASSVRTGSEKLFF